This T cell receptor (beta chain) was identified in a study of beta chain features in type 1 diabetes. The sample holds a few counts of this clone. As yet, its antigen is unknown. Every isolated RNA sample was fully reverse transcribed, so sequencing captured expressed TCRB transcripts. Some clones are missing from TCRdb's copy, which holds only in-frame ones; the method was immunoSEQ multiplex PCR. The sample gives some 270,000 clones, approximately 10% of which show up once; about 0.018% is in the top ten. Trimming took off 4 bases at V and 1 base at J, with 6 bases between the two ends. The CDR3 loop spans 13 amino acids. In germline, CDR1 is SGHDN, CDR2 FVKESK. General study points: Moderately but significantly shorter TCRB CDR3s were found in Type 1 diabetes patients in all four CD4+ subsets.

The sample consisted of naive CD4+ T cells from blood. This clonotype originated in a man aged 25 to 40 with type 1 diabetes. The chain has TRBV14 and TRBJ2-3; D unclear. CDR3 residues: CASSPSGTDTQYF. In DNA form, the CDR3 reads TGTGCCAGCAGCCCGAGCGGCACAGATACGCAGTATTTT.